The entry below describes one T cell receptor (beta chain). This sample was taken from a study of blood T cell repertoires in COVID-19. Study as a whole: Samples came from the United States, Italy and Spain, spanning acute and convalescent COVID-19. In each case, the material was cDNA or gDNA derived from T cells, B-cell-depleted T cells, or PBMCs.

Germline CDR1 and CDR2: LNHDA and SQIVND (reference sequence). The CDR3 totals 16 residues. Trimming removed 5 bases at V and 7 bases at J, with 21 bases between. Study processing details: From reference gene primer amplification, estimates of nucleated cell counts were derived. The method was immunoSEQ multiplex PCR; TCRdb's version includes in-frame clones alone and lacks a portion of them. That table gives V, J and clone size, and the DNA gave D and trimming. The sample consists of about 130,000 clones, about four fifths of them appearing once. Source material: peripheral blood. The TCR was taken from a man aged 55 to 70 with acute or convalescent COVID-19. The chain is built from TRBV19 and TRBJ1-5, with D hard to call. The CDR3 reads CASSPRVLRGGQPQHF. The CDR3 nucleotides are TGTGCCAGTAGTCCTCGGGTGCTGCGGGGAGGCCAGCCCCAGCATTTT.